The 13 T cell receptor beta chains below come from one sample, sequenced in a study of cytomegalovirus exposure and HLA in healthy donors. The table came from immunoSEQ multiplex PCR; TCRdb's copy has only in-frame clones and leaves some out. The sample lists tens of thousands of clones; 95% were seen once. The sequenced material came from PBMCs. The receptors derive from a woman younger than 30 in good health and CMV-seropositive.

The chain employs TRBV6-1 and TRBJ2-7; D possibly corresponds to TRBD2 (6 bases). The CDR3 length is 15 residues. Germline V gene data show CDR1 as MNHNS and CDR2 as SASEGT. V lost 6 bases, J lost 3 bases, and 18 bases lay in between. The CDR3 DNA sequence: TGTGCCAGCAGGCCCTCCGCGGGGTCGAACTACGAGCAGTACTTC. Residues: CASRPSAGSNYEQYF.

This clone has only one observation. This chain connects TRBV7-9 to TRBJ2-6; weak D call: TRBD2 (5 bases). Trimming left V 5 bases short and J 0 bases short, with 11 bases between. The CDR3 runs 16 residues. Germline V gene data show CDR1 as SEHNR and CDR2 as FQNEAQ (reference sequence). CDR3 in amino acids: CASSLRGNSGANVLTF. In nucleotides, the CDR3 is TGTGCCAGCAGCCTCAGAGGGAACTCTGGGGCCAACGTCCTGACTTTC.

This chain links TRBV10-1 with TRBJ2-1; D gene unclear. The germline gives CDR1 WNHNN, CDR2 SYGVQD (reference sequence). Trimming removed 8 bases from V and 8 bases from J, with 7 bases in between. The CDR3 sequence is 10 residues long. CDR3 coding DNA: TGCGCCAGCCCCGTCCATGAGCAGTTCTTC. This gives the protein CASPVHEQFF.

The chain has TRBV21-1 and TRBJ2-6; no DNA check was done on the table's D call, TRBD1. TRBV21-1 is classified as a pseudogene. The CDR3 totals 18 residues. The CDR3 DNA reads as TGTGCCAGCAGCACCAACCGGGACAGGGATCCTGGGGCCAACGTCCTGACTTTC. Residues: CASSTNRDRDPGANVLTF.

The chain has TRBV5-5 and TRBJ2-7; TRBD1 matches 9 bases. Germline assignment: CDR1 SGHKS and CDR2 YYEKEE (reference sequence). This CDR3 comprises 17 residues. The V and J ends lost 4 bases and 3 bases, in that order; junction bases with no gene match: 14. The CDR3 nucleotides read TGTGCCAGCAGCGTGGGACAGGGAAGCAGGACCCGCTACGAGCAGTACTTC. It translates to CASSVGQGSRTRYEQYF.

The chain employs TRBV2 and TRBJ2-7, with D maybe TRBD2 (5 bases). The germline CDR1 and CDR2 sequences are SNHLY and FYNNEI. Deletions cut 6 bases from V and 1 base from J, with 13 bases between. This CDR3 has 14 residues. The CDR3 sequence: CASRSPEASYEQYF. Here the CDR3 DNA reads TGTGCCAGCAGGTCCCCGGAGGCTTCCTACGAGCAGTACTTC.

The chain employs TRBV11-2 and TRBJ2-7; TRBD2 matches at 9 bases. V lost 4 bases to trimming and J lost 7 bases; unmatched junction nucleotides: 11. Germline assignment: CDR1 SGHAT and CDR2 FQNNGV. The CDR3 extends over 15 amino acids. The CDR3 DNA is TGTGCCAGCAGCTCGGATAGCGGGAGAATGAGTGAGCAGTACTTC. This codes for CASSSDSGRMSEQYF.

In this sample, this clone turned up once. The chain recombines TRBV30 with TRBJ1-3; 7 nucleotides match TRBD1. The CDR3 covers 15 residues. Germline CDR1 is GTSNPN and CDR2 is SVGIG (reference sequence). V lost 0 bases to trimming and J lost 2 bases; unmatched junction nucleotides: 4. CDR3 region: CAWSVHRGTGNTIYF. The CDR3, as DNA: TGTGCCTGGAGTGTCCACAGGGGAACTGGAAACACCATATATTTT.

The chain combines TRBV2 with TRBJ2-7, with TRBD2 identical over 11 bases. V gave up 7 bases and J gave up 3 bases; unmatched junction bases: 8. The CDR3 loop spans 15 amino acids. Germline-derived CDR1 and CDR2 are SNHLY and FYNNEI. The CDR3 here is CASKDPSGGIYEQYF. The CDR3 coding sequence is TGTGCCAGCAAAGATCCTAGCGGGGGGATCTACGAGCAGTACTTC.

This chain connects TRBV9 to TRBJ2-2; D is unclear. The V end lost 9 bases, the J end lost 0 bases, and 6 bases lay between the germline ends. The CDR3 runs 12 residues. Germline loops: CDR1 SGDLS, CDR2 YYNGEE. The CDR3, as DNA: TGTGCCACAACACCGAACACCGGGGAGCTGTTTTTT. Its translation is CATTPNTGELFF.

This clone was observed a single time. This chain connects TRBV28 to TRBJ2-3, with 13 bases lining up with TRBD2. CDR3 length equals 17 residues. Germline loops: CDR1 MDHEN, CDR2 SYDVKM. Trimming took 3 bases from V and 6 from J; bases not matched to a gene: 9. The CDR3 bases are TGTGCCAGCAGTTTGGGGACTAGCGGGATCCAGGGGGATACGCAGTATTTT. This gives the protein CASSLGTSGIQGDTQYF.

The chain employs TRBV30 and TRBJ1-3, with D possibly TRBD1 on 5 matching bases. The V and J ends lost 1 base and 4 bases respectively, with 14 bases between them. CDR1 is GTSNPN, CDR2 SVGIG, per germline (reference sequence). The CDR3 covers 15 residues. CDR3 bases: TGTGCCTGGAGTGACAGGTCCTCCGGGGGAAACACCATATATTTT. This translates into CAWSDRSSGGNTIYF.

This clone has more than one count but fewer than ten. V and J are TRBV19 and TRBJ2-2; 9 positions match TRBD2. Germline V lookup: CDR1 LNHDA, CDR2 SQIVND (reference sequence). The ends lost 7 bases at V and 5 bases at J; junction bases unmatched: 8. This CDR3 has 15 amino acids. The CDR3 sequence is CASNGGRAGTGELFF. The CDR3 coding sequence is TGTGCCAGTAATGGCGGGAGGGCCGGAACCGGGGAGCTGTTTTTT.